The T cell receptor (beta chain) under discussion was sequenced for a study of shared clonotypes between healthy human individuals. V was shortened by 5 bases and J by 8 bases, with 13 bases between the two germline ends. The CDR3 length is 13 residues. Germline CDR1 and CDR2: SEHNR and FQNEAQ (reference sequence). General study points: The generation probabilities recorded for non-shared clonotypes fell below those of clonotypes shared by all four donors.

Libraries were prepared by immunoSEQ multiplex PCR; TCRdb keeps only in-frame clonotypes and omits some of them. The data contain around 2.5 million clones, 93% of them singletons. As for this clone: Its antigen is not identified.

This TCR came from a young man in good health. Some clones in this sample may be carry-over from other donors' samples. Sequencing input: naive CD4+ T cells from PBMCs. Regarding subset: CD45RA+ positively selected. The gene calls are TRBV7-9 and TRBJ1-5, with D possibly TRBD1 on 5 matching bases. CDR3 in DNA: TGTGCCAGCAGCCCGCCGGGGGGGGAGCCCCAGCATTTT. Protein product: CASSPPGGEPQHF.